This T cell receptor beta chain was recovered during a study of T cell changes during pregnancy in multiple sclerosis. Here immunoSEQ multiplex PCR was the method, and the copy in TCRdb shows in-frame clones only, minus some. Counted here are roughly 38,000 clones, more than 90% occurring once; the ten biggest clones make up roughly 5.4%. The CDR3 covers 14 residues. CDR1 is SGHNT, CDR2 YENEEA, per germline. J gave up 1 base and V 4 bases, and 1 base lay outside the gene matches. V and J are TRBV11-3 and TRBJ1-1; 9 bases are a match to TRBD1. The sequence was collected from a female donor in good health, enrolled as a control in a pregnancy study. The material was peripheral blood, obtained in the third trimester of pregnancy. The CDR3 sequence: CASSSGQGNTEAFF. The CDR3 DNA reads TGTGCCAGCAGCTCGGGACAGGGGAACACTGAAGCTTTCTTT.